The 5 T cell receptor beta chains listed next were all sequenced from one sample in a study of cytomegalovirus exposure and HLA in healthy donors. The primer mix had 60 Vbeta and 13 Jbeta primers. The protocol was immunoSEQ multiplex PCR, while the TCRdb copy is restricted to in-frame clones and leaves out a portion. The sample holds approximately 150,000 clones, 60% to 80% seen once. The sequenced sample consisted of PBMCs. These receptor sequences come from a woman aged 30 to 39 in good health and CMV-seronegative.

The chain combines TRBV6-6 with TRBJ2-1, with 8 bases fitting TRBD2. Trimming at V came to 5 bases and at J to 8 bases, leaving 8 bases not matched to a gene. The length of the CDR3 is 14 residues. From germline, CDR1 is MNHNY and CDR2 SVGAGI (reference sequence). The CDR3 nucleotides are TGTGCCAGCAGTGGTATCGGGGGGGCCTATGAGCAGTTCTTC. It yields the protein CASSGIGGAYEQFF.

CDR3: CASSAWDRPDQPQHF. The CDR3 nucleotides are TGTGCCAGCAGCGCCTGGGACAGGCCAGATCAGCCCCAGCATTTT. V usage is TRBV9 and J usage is TRBJ1-5; 8 positions match TRBD1. With 3 bases clipped from V and 5 bases from J, the junction kept 7 bases outside the gene matches. Germline CDR1 is SGDLS and CDR2 is YYNGEE. The CDR3 covers 15 residues.

This clone has only a few counts. The chain has TRBV4-1 and TRBJ2-2; a weak D match, TRBD1 (6 bases). This CDR3 region has 17 residues. Trimming took 4 bases from V and 4 from J, leaving 19 bases between them. Germline lookup yields CDR1 MGHRA and CDR2 YSYEKL. CDR3 DNA sequence: TGCGCCAGCAGCCTTTTTACAGGGAAACTTTCCACCGGGGAGCTGTTTTTT. Amino acid sequence: CASSLFTGKLSTGELFF.

This chain uses TRBV6-5 with TRBJ2-7, with TRBD1 matching over 9 bases. CDR3 length equals 13 residues. J lost 12 bases, V lost 5 bases, and 11 bases had no gene match. Germline CDR1 MNHEY, CDR2 SVGAGI. The CDR3 DNA sequence: TGTGCCAGCAGTCCGGGACAGGGCGTGGATCGGTACTTC. Amino acids: CASSPGQGVDRYF.

The chain recombines TRBV6-1 with TRBJ1-2, with no clear D. V was trimmed by 4 bases and J by 7 bases, leaving 22 bases between them. In germline, CDR1 is MNHNS, CDR2 SASEGT. This CDR3 is 16 amino acids long. The CDR3 nucleotides read TGTGCCAGCAGTGTAAACTCCCCACTCCAACCTGGTGGCTACACCTTC. Amino acids: CASSVNSPLQPGGYTF.